This TCR beta chain emerged from a study of CD8 T cells in Susac syndrome. V lost 6 bases and J lost 2, with 11 bases in between. The CDR3 totals 15 residues. Germline CDR1 reads MNHEY; CDR2 reads SVGEGT. It was with random hexamers that about 0.45 to 1 ug RNA was reverse transcribed. TCR beta CDR3 was amplified by immunoSEQ multiplex PCR. This amplification extended across 54 Vbeta and 13 Jbeta segments. TCRdb called the immunoSEQ multiplex PCR reads again in MiXCR, with one record for every CDR3 protein. The sample records 200,000 or so distinct CDR3 sequences, 90% to 95% being singletons. The study sequenced TCR beta in blood CD8+ and CD4+ T cells. TEMRA cells were enriched by FACS, while CD8+ and CD4+ T cells were obtained through a negative isolation that was performed magnetically.

This clonotype was sampled from a human donor with multiple sclerosis. Sequenced sample: CD4+ T cells from PBMCs. V usage is TRBV6-2 or TRBV6-3 and J usage is TRBJ2-6; D not certain. The CDR3 loop reads CASRNPTPGANVLTF. In DNA, the CDR3 is TGTGCCAGCAGGAATCCGACCCCTGGGGCCAACGTCCTGACTTTC.